This TCR beta chain is drawn from a study of shared clonotypes between healthy human individuals (dated by TCRdb to about 2020). Background for the entire study: A couple of women and three men aged 18 to 49 years were included in the cohort. Each donor's leukapheresis produced roughly between about 0.9 and 9.5 billion PBMCs. To estimate repertoire size and how much clonotypes are shared between individuals, the study performed deep sequencing of blood TCR repertoires from about 5 healthy adults. To increase sequencing depth and limit assay-specific biases, TCR repertoire library preparation and sequencing were carried out by different laboratories using diverse techniques. For each donor, CD4 naive and CD4 memory were each run on three plates, CD8 naive on two plates, and CD8 memory on one plate. Points the paper makes about the study in general: Rarefaction of sorted-subset datasets indicated incomplete sequencing despite the large sequencing depth. Naive subsets generally had larger estimated clonotype richness than memory subsets did. Higher generation probabilities were observed for clonotypes shared by all four sorted-subset donors than for non-shared clonotypes. Sampling was restricted to blood, and TCR repertoires in tissue are likely to differ from TCR repertoires in blood. Pairwise subsampling indicated that sequencing depth was expected to affect the degree of clonotype sharing among donors. When several donors were compared, the shared fraction of clonotypes was about 5.4% for naive CD4, 3.5% for naive CD8, 2.3% for memory CD4, and less than 0.45% for memory CD8. The genetic and exposure-history diversity represented was limited by the small number of donors.

The donors were healthy, HIV-negative adults who had no recently reported acute infections or vaccinations. All donors were Caucasian adults living in Nashville, Tennessee, USA. CD8 memory samples were composed of magnetically selected CD45RO+ cells combined with CCR7-negative CD45RA+ effector memory (TemRA) cells. After blood collection by leukapheresis, PBMCs were isolated using Ficoll-Histopaque density gradient centrifugation and then cryopreserved in the vapor phase of liquid nitrogen. Purity and quantity of every magnetically sorted T cell population were checked by analytical flow cytometry. Genomic DNA was isolated from each sorted fraction and quantified by UV absorbance on a Nanodrop 2000c. This clone was seen only a few times. Its antigen target is currently unknown. Base quality data are lacking; no much larger clone is found one base away. TCR CDR3 regions were amplified from genomic DNA by multiplex PCR using the deep immunoSEQ assay. For each cell subset, the extracted genomic DNA was distributed evenly across all wells of several immunoSEQ 96-well plates, and each plate served as one replicate. For sorted subsets, each replicate PCR was loaded with about 0.2 ug genomic DNA, equivalent to 25,000 to 35,000 T cell genomes. Purified libraries were measured with a Qubit 3.0 fluorometer, size-checked on a Bioanalyzer 2100, and measured again with the KAPA Library Quantification kit. Every immunoSEQ 96-well plate was sequenced on a dedicated single-read 150-cycle Illumina NextSeq 550 flow cell. Per the source publication's procedure: Because the immunoSEQ output held only junctional sequences and lacked quality scores, the filtering could not match the filtering applied to full-length reads. Sequences were annotated with PyIR, a Python wrapper for IgBLAST v1.9, and V/J genes and CDR3 were assigned using IMGT germline references. Any read was removed if the V/J assignment was weak (E-value above 1e-6), the CDR3 was missing, or the read contained stop codons, out-of-frame junctions, or ambiguous translated residues. V3J clonotypes were defined as sequences sharing the same inferred V gene, J gene, and CDR3 amino acid sequence. To compute the percentage overlap between repertoires, the number of shared unique clonotypes was divided by the size of the smaller repertoire. Repertoire richness was assessed with RTK rarefaction, the Chao1 estimator, and Recon v2.1 estimates of unobserved clonotypes. OLGA was used to compute generation probabilities for all TCRbeta clonotypes that the gDNA method yielded from a few donors. Sourced from immuneACCESS, this table was stored by TCRdb with only in-frame sequences that have V and J called. A share of the clones is absent; for the studies checked, an unresolved V gene accounts for under half, and the remainder has no known explanation. The V and J calls and clone size are taken from that table; D and trimming were inferred from the DNA. This sample is represented by 550,000 to 800,000 clones; roughly 91% of them were singletons. The top ten constitute 34% of the sample.

The germline V gene (reference sequence) provides CDR1 MNHEY and CDR2 SMNVEV. Trimming costs V 2 bases and J 4 bases, and their ends lie 19 bases apart. The CDR3 sequence holds 17 residues, the cysteine and phenylalanine included. The retained sequence is limited to the CDR3, 51 bases, with the frame set at the first base. What was sequenced was memory CD8+ T cells from PBMCs. The cell subset or site label, read with the paper, signifies: CD45RO+ cells pooled with CCR7-negative TemRA cells. The clonotype was recovered from a man younger than 35 in good health. Some clones in this sample may be carry-over from other donors' samples. The sequence joins TRBV27 to TRBJ2-3; the D segment might be TRBD1 or TRBD2, since each matches 6 bases. The DNA is TGTGCCAGCAGTTTAAGGGGGGCTCAGCTGGTAGCAGATACGCAGTATTTT. Translated, this gives CASSLRGAQLVADTQYF.